A selection of T cell receptor beta chains follows, all from one sample in a study of blood T cells in healthy people across ages. TCRdb processed the 5' RACE reads anew with MiXCR; each CDR3 protein has one entry. The sample holds 550,000 to 800,000 distinct CDR3 sequences, 32% seen once. The sample was blood. The receptors here all came from a woman of 80 years or more in good health. The CDR3 runs from the conserved cysteine through the conserved F or W. Fields, in order: V gene, D gene, clone size, J gene, CDR3 DNA, CDR3 protein. A D gene is named only where the DNA matches it firmly. Size tells how often a clone was seen (once, few, many) or the class of an expanded clone, and some rows leave it out.

TRBV30	NA	NA	TRBJ1-2	TGTGCCTGGAGCGACCCGGGACATGACCGAGGCTACACCTTC	CAWSDPGHDRGYTF
TRBV6-2/TRBV6-3	NA	many	TRBJ2-7	TGTGCCAGCAGTTACGGGCGGCCCTACGAGCAGTACTTC	CASSYGRPYEQYF
TRBV20-1	TRBD2	NA	TRBJ2-5	TGCAGTGCGAGGACTAGCGGGGAGGCTTGGGAGCAGTACTTC	CSARTSGEAWEQYF
TRBV20-1	TRBD2	many	TRBJ2-3	TGCAGTGGCGGGGGAACAGATACGCAGTATTTT	CSGGGTDTQYF
TRBV5-6	NA	many	TRBJ2-3	TGTGCCAGCAGCTTCCAATACACAGATACGCAGTATTTT	CASSFQYTDTQYF
TRBV5-6	TRBD1	many	TRBJ2-4	TGTGCCAGCAGCCCTACGGACAGGGGGGACATTCAGTACTTC	CASSPTDRGDIQYF
TRBV7-2	NA	NA	TRBJ2-7	TGTGCCAGCAGCCCCGCAGGTATCCGGGACTCCCAATACGAGCAGTACTTC	CASSPAGIRDSQYEQYF
TRBV6-5	NA	many	TRBJ2-7	TGTGCCAGCAGTTACTCAAGGCCAGGGGATACTCAGTACGAGCAGTACTTC	CASSYSRPGDTQYEQYF
TRBV7-2	NA	many	TRBJ2-3	TGTGCCAGCACCTCGTTAGTATCCCACACAGATACGCAGTATTTT	CASTSLVSHTDTQYF
TRBV5-1	NA	few	TRBJ1-1	TGCGCCAGCAGCTTTAATGGGGGGACTGAAGCTTTCTTT	CASSFNGGTEAFF
TRBV10-3	NA	many	TRBJ1-2	TGTGCCATCAGTGGATCTCCCTATGGCTACACCTTC	CAISGSPYGYTF
TRBV20-1	TRBD1	many	TRBJ2-5	TGCAGTGCTACACGCCCGGGACAGGGTTTCGGAGAGACCCAGTACTTC	CSATRPGQGFGETQYF
TRBV4-3	TRBD1	NA	TRBJ1-1	TGCGCCAGCAGCCAAGATCCCGGGACAGCAGCTTTCTTT	CASSQDPGTAAFF
TRBV12-3/TRBV12-4	TRBD2	many	TRBJ2-1	TGTGCCAGCAGCCGACTAGCGGGGGGTCCCAATGAGCAGTTCTTC	CASSRLAGGPNEQFF
TRBV20-1	NA	many	TRBJ2-7	TGCAGTGCTAGAGATAGGGACCGAGAGGAGCAGTACTTC	CSARDRDREEQYF
TRBV7-3	TRBD1	NA	TRBJ1-2	TGTGCCAGCAGCCTGGGACAGGGGTTTGGTGGCTACACCTTC	CASSLGQGFGGYTF
TRBV30	NA	few	TRBJ1-1	TGTGCCTGGAGATCCCCGGGACAATATGAAGCTTTCTTT	CAWRSPGQYEAFF
TRBV20-1	NA	NA	TRBJ2-7	TGCAGTGCTAGGTGGGACGCCTACAATGGGCAGTACTTC	CSARWDAYNGQYF
TRBV9	NA	NA	TRBJ1-6	TGTGCCAGCAGCGTAGTGGGCATTGGTTCACCCCTCCACTTT	CASSVVGIGSPLHF
TRBV5-1	TRBD1	NA	TRBJ2-7	TGCGCCAGCAGCGCCCCAGGACAGGGGTTAGACTACGAGCAGTACTTC	CASSAPGQGLDYEQYF
TRBV28	NA	many	TRBJ2-7	TGTGCCAGCAGTTTTATGGACAGTCCTCTTTACGAGCAGTACTTC	CASSFMDSPLYEQYF
TRBV9	NA	few	TRBJ1-3	TGTGCCAGCAGCGTAGGAGACACCATATATTTT	CASSVGDTIYF
TRBV6-5	TRBD1	many	TRBJ2-7	TGTGCCAGCAGGCGGGACAGGGACTACGAGCAGTACTTC	CASRRDRDYEQYF
TRBV20-1	TRBD2	many	TRBJ2-1	TGCAGTGCAGCTGGCCTAGCGGTGACGAGGAATGAGCAGTTCTTC	CSAAGLAVTRNEQFF
TRBV12-3/TRBV12-4	NA	NA	TRBJ1-4	TGTGCCAGCAGTCCCCCGGGGGTCGGGAAACTGTTTTTT	CASSPPGVGKLFF
TRBV9	TRBD2	NA	TRBJ2-3	TGTGCCAGCAGCGTACAAGAACGGGGGGGCCTAGATACGCAGTATTTT	CASSVQERGGLDTQYF
TRBV6-5	TRBD1	many	TRBJ1-6	TGTGCCAGCAGTACCAGACAGGGCAGAAGATCACCCCTCCACTTT	CASSTRQGRRSPLHF
TRBV27	TRBD1	many	TRBJ2-7	TGTGCCAGCAGTCCTATAACCGGGACAGGGCGGACCTACGAGCAGTACTTC	CASSPITGTGRTYEQYF
TRBV18	NA	many	TRBJ2-7	TGTGCCAGCTCACCAATCTCGGGCACAGCCTACGAGCAGTACTTC	CASSPISGTAYEQYF
TRBV29-1	TRBD1	many	TRBJ1-6	TGCAGCGTTTCGGACAGGGGTTATAATTCACCCCTCCACTTT	CSVSDRGYNSPLHF
TRBV7-9	NA	NA	TRBJ2-1	TGTGCCAGCAGGGGGGCGAATGAGCAGTTCTTC	CASRGANEQFF
TRBV27	NA	many	TRBJ1-6	TGTGCCAGCAGTGCACAGCCTTCTAATTCACCCCTCCACTTT	CASSAQPSNSPLHF
TRBV29-1	NA	NA	TRBJ2-5	TGCAGCGTTGAAGATCCTGGACAAGAGGCCCAGTACTTC	CSVEDPGQEAQYF
TRBV6-2/TRBV6-3	NA	NA	TRBJ2-1	TGTGCCAGCAGCCCAAGTTTGGGTAATCTCCATGGGCAGTTCTTC	CASSPSLGNLHGQFF
TRBV3-1	TRBD1	NA	TRBJ1-1	TGTGCCAGCAGCCTACGGACAGGGGGCTCTTTTGGTGAAGCTTTCTTT	CASSLRTGGSFGEAFF
TRBV12-5	NA	many	TRBJ2-7	TGTGCTAGTGGTCTCCAGAGGGAGTTATACGAGCAGTACTTC	CASGLQRELYEQYF
TRBV6-2/TRBV6-3	NA	few	TRBJ2-7	TGTGCCAGCAGCTCGACCCTTACTCAACTACAGGGAATTTCCTTCAATGAGCAGTACTTC	CASSSTLTQLQGISFNEQYF
TRBV4-1	NA	many	TRBJ1-2	TGCGCCAGCAGCCAAGATGAGTTGGGAGACTATGGCTACACCTTC	CASSQDELGDYGYTF
TRBV5-1	NA	many	TRBJ2-3	TGCGCCAGCAGCTTGGATGCGAGGGCAGGAGATACGCAGTATTTT	CASSLDARAGDTQYF
TRBV6-5	NA	many	TRBJ1-4	TGTGCCAGCGGACGAGGGACATTTGAAAAACTGTTTTTT	CASGRGTFEKLFF
TRBV5-5	NA	once	TRBJ2-1	TGTGCCAGCAGCTTGACAGACAATCCAAATGAGCAGTTCTTC	CASSLTDNPNEQFF
TRBV4-3	TRBD1	NA	TRBJ1-2	TGCGCCAGCAGCCAAGATCGGTCAGGGGGCTTGATCTATGGCTACACCTTC	CASSQDRSGGLIYGYTF
TRBV5-1	NA	NA	TRBJ2-7	TGCGCCAGCAGCTCAGGGGAGGCCTCCTACGAGCAGTACTTC	CASSSGEASYEQYF
TRBV3-1	NA	NA	TRBJ2-7	TGTGCCAGCCGGGATAGCGGTAGCTACGAGCAGTACTTC	CASRDSGSYEQYF
TRBV6-2/TRBV6-3	TRBD1	few	TRBJ1-6	TGTGCCAGCAGTTGGAGGACAGGGAAATCACCCCTCCACTTT	CASSWRTGKSPLHF
TRBV7-3	TRBD1	NA	TRBJ2-4	TGTGCCAGCAGCTTAGGGGACAGGGGGAACATTCAGTACTTC	CASSLGDRGNIQYF
TRBV5-1	TRBD1	many	TRBJ2-2	TGCGCCAGCAGCTTGTTACCGGGACAGGGGGCGACCGGGGAGCTGTTTTTT	CASSLLPGQGATGELFF
TRBV7-8	TRBD1	NA	TRBJ2-3	TGTGCCAGCAGCTTGGGACAGGGGGCAGGCACAGATACGCAGTATTTT	CASSLGQGAGTDTQYF
TRBV5-5	TRBD2	many	TRBJ2-1	TGTGCCAGCAGCTTTAGCGGGGGGGCCCACAATGAGCAGTTCTTC	CASSFSGGAHNEQFF
TRBV29-1	NA	NA	TRBJ2-5	TGCAGCGCCGCGGCAGGTTTGGAAGAGACCCAGTACTTC	CSAAAGLEETQYF
TRBV20-1	TRBD2	NA	TRBJ2-3	TGCAGTGCTCTAGCGGGAACAGATACGCAGTATTTT	CSALAGTDTQYF
TRBV3-1	NA	many	TRBJ1-4	TGTGCCAGCAGCCTAAGAGAAAAACTGTTTTTT	CASSLREKLFF
TRBV20-1	TRBD2	many	TRBJ2-3	TGCAGTGCTAGCGGGACTAGCGGGGTCCCAGATACGCAGTATTTT	CSASGTSGVPDTQYF
TRBV4-2	NA	few	TRBJ1-2	TGTGCCAGCAGCCAAGATAAGTCCGGCAACTATGGCTACACCTTC	CASSQDKSGNYGYTF
TRBV6-6	NA	few	TRBJ1-1	TGTGCCAGTGGGGTCCTCGGTGAAGCTTTCTTT	CASGVLGEAFF
TRBV28	TRBD1	many	TRBJ1-2	TGTGCCAGCAGTTTACTGGGACAGGGGATCGCTGGCTACACCTTC	CASSLLGQGIAGYTF
TRBV29-1	TRBD1	NA	TRBJ1-4	TGCAGCGCCAGGACAGGGGACGAAAAACTGTTTTTT	CSARTGDEKLFF
TRBV20-1	TRBD1	NA	TRBJ2-4	TGCAGTGCTAAGGCAGGGGGATCTGCCAAAAACATTCAGTACTTC	CSAKAGGSAKNIQYF